This T cell receptor beta chain was documented in a study of preoperative IRX-2 immunotherapy in early breast cancer. This CDR3 is 13 amino acids long. V lost 3 bases to trimming and J lost 4 bases, with 6 bases between them. Germline assignment: CDR1 MDHEN and CDR2 SYDVKM. Treatment described: preoperative locoregional IRX-2 cytokine immunotherapy. Samples came from a phase Ib trial of preoperative locoregional IRX-2 cytokine immunotherapy. Produced via immunoSEQ multiplex PCR; TCRdb's table is partial and in-frame only. This sample has roughly 45,000 clones, with about 94% found just once. The clonotype was recovered from a human donor with breast cancer. This chain links TRBV28 with TRBJ2-2; the D is unclear. This sample comprised tumor tissue, obtained after IRX-2 immunotherapy. The CDR3 protein is CASSLSGTGELFF. CDR3 sequence (DNA): TGTGCCAGCAGTTTGAGTGGCACCGGGGAGCTGTTTTTT. Variable domain in full (rest from reference TRBV28 and TRBJ2-2): DVKVTQSSRYLVKRTGEKVFLECVQDMDHENMFWYRQDPGLGLRLIYFSYDVKMKEKGDIPEGYSVSREKKERFSLILESASTNQTSMYLCASSLSGTGELFFGEGSRLTVL.